Listed here are 6 T cell receptor beta chains from one sample, sequenced in a study of OX40 agonist ivuxolimab in advanced cancers. TCRdb's table, derived via immunoSEQ multiplex PCR, lists solely in-frame clones and lacks some. This sample has fewer than 40,000 clones; around four fifths occur once, and the top ten carry almost 10%. The starting material was CD4+ or CD8+ T cells sorted from blood, obtained in a trial of the OX40 agonist ivuxolimab. These receptors were collected from an adult with an advanced solid tumor such as melanoma, head and neck, liver or kidney cancer.

The chain combines TRBV10-1 with TRBJ2-7; no clear D. Germline V CDR1 and CDR2: WNHNN, SYGVQD (reference sequence). The CDR3 is 15 residues long. With 7 bases removed from V and 4 bases from J, the gap between germline ends came to 20 bases. This chain's CDR3 is CASNYPPGRIYEQYF. The CDR3 DNA follows: TGCGCCAGCAATTACCCTCCCGGCCGAATTTACGAGCAGTACTTC.

The chain recombines TRBV7-9 with TRBJ2-5; a weak D match, TRBD2 (6 bases). V gave up 2 bases and J gave up 5 bases, with 12 bases separating them. CDR3 length equals 14 residues. Germline CDR1 SEHNR, CDR2 FQNEAQ (reference sequence). The CDR3 DNA follows: TGTGCCAGCAGCTTATACCGGGGGTTCGAGACCCAGTACTTC. It yields the protein CASSLYRGFETQYF.

The chain carries TRBV28 and TRBJ2-1; 8 bases are shared with TRBD2. This CDR3 is 14 amino acids long. CDR1 is MDHEN, CDR2 SYDVKM, per germline. With V trimmed by 5 bases and J by 8 bases, 8 bases remained unmatched. CDR3 sequence: CASSIIGAGDEQFF. CDR3 nucleotides: TGTGCCAGCAGTATCATCGGAGCGGGGGATGAGCAGTTCTTC.

The CDR3 spells CASSSQGSGANVLTF. In nucleotides, the CDR3 is TGTGCCAGCAGCTCCCAGGGCTCTGGGGCCAACGTCCTGACTTTC. The J gene is TRBJ2-6, the V gene TRBV27; D perhaps matches TRBD1 (5 bases). Germline V CDR1 and CDR2: MNHEY, SMNVEV (reference sequence). The CDR3 runs 15 residues. Trimming left V 6 bases short and J 0 bases short, with 9 bases between.

This clone has only a few counts. J is TRBJ2-2 and V is TRBV11-2; perhaps TRBD2 as D (5 bases). The CDR3 has 13 residues. V gave up 8 bases and J gave up 6 bases, with 13 bases separating them. Germline CDR1 and CDR2: SGHAT and FQNNGV. The DNA of the CDR3 is TGTGCCAGCGATGAGGCGCGGGCCGGGGAGCTGTTTTTT. Amino acids: CASDEARAGELFF. The variable domain in full, completed from reference TRBV11-2 and TRBJ2-2, reads EAGVAQSPRYKIIEKRQSVAFWCNPISGHATLYWYQQILGQGPKLLIQFQNNGVVDDSQLPKDRFSAERLKGVDSTLKIQPAKLEDSAVYLCASDEARAGELFFGEGSRLTVL.

The sample holds one count of this clone. This chain joins TRBV10-2 and TRBJ2-3, with D unresolved. Germline V gene sequence: CDR1 WSHSY, CDR2 SAAADI. The V gene lost 5 bases and the J gene lost 2 bases, with 2 bases spanning the gap. This CDR3 has 11 residues. CDR3 region: CASSYTDTQYF. The CDR3 DNA reads TGCGCCAGCAGTTACACAGATACGCAGTATTTT.